This TCR beta chain stems from a study of blood T cell repertoires in COVID-19 (dated by TCRdb to 2020 to 2021). For the study in its entirety: Samples covering the acute and convalescent phases of COVID-19 were provided by collaborators in the United States, Italy and Spain. A freely available public database, intended as a resource for researchers studying the immune response to SARS-CoV-2, is where the repertoires were released. Nearly every sample came with metadata listing a de-identified subject ID, COVID-19 status, age in years and sex. Samples were obtained from the ongoing ImmuneRACE study (first 160 participants) and from about 1,300 subjects provided by 6 global collaborators. Deeply sampled blood TCRbeta repertoires from subjects exposed to, actively infected with, or recovered from COVID-19 were included in the dataset. HLA class I and class II types, where available, came from metadata supplied by the sample provider rather than from assay-based typing. The material from the prospective study consisted of cDNA or gDNA derived from T cells, B-cell-depleted T cells, or PBMCs. The full study reports these points: The quantity of clinical and demographic metadata differed by source and by participant and was supplied without curation.

CDR1 and CDR2, per the germline V gene, are MNHEY and SVGEGT. The CDR3 numbers 17 residues from cysteine through phenylalanine. The DNA shown is the 51-base CDR3, in frame from base 1. Trimming leaves V shorter by 4 bases and J shorter by 8 bases, with the junction holding 13 bases beyond the gene matches. The table lists this clone with a few counts. Its antigen target is currently unknown. Per-base qualities were not stored, and no clone one base away is much larger. The immunoSEQ Assay, a bias-controlled multiplex PCR, was used to amplify TCRbeta CDR3 regions from genomic DNA. For the original study's pipeline: Within the assay, amplification of reference gene primers was used to estimate how many nucleated cells each sample contained. Sequence reads were collapsed and filtered to measure the absolute abundance of every unique TCRbeta CDR3 rearrangement. For each sample, productive Simpson clonality was calculated as the square root of Simpson's diversity index across productive rearrangements. TCRdb provides this immuneACCESS table in a form limited to in-frame rearrangements. Some clones are lacking; in checked studies, under half of them reflect an unresolved V gene, and why the rest are absent is not known. V and J calls and clone size follow that table, whereas D and trimming were derived from the DNA. In this sample the table shows 95,000 to 150,000 clones, over 80% of which occur a single time. The ten most abundant clones make up under 5% of the sample.

Enrolling through a virtual design, the prospective study's participants ranged in age from roughly 18 to 95 years and lived across roughly 24 United States geographic areas. Cohort assignment in the prospective study relied on participant-reported clinical history from a screening survey and a study questionnaire. Recovered participants in ImmuneRACE Cohort 3 were defined by two consecutive negative NP/OP PCR tests, clearance by a healthcare professional, or resolution of symptoms. In the prospective study, mobile phlebotomists collected whole blood, serum and a nasopharyngeal or oropharyngeal swab from each participant. Additional blood draws and questionnaires over a 2-month period could optionally be provided by prospective study participants. Before DNA extraction, prospective study blood samples were shipped either frozen or at room temperature.

The sequence derives from a woman aged 25-40 years who had recovered from COVID-19. Sequenced: PBMCs or T cells enriched from blood (not recorded which). Here the chain combines TRBV6-2 or TRBV6-3 and TRBJ2-7, with TRBD2 matching 14 junction bases. The DNA is as follows: TGTGCCAGCAGTTCACCCGGGACTAGCGGGAGAAGGTATAAGCAGTACTTC. Its translation reads: CASSSPGTSGRRYKQYF.